One and the same sample provided the 20 T cell receptor beta chains below, sequenced in a study of response to subunit inactivated influenza vaccine. In TCRdb, the RT-PCR reads were re-called with MiXCR into one record per CDR3 protein. The sample lists 650,000 or so distinct CDR3 sequences, 14% occurring once. This specimen consisted of PBMCs from blood, obtained around 14 days before vaccination. These receptors came from a man over 45 who received an inactivated influenza vaccine.

Details on this clonotype: A much larger clone lies a single base off, so this may be a read error. The chain couples TRBV10-3 to TRBJ2-7; a weak D match, TRBD1 (6 bases). Looked up from germline, CDR1 is ENHRY and CDR2 is SYGVKD. V lost 10 bases, J lost 0 bases, and 13 bases lay in between. The CDR3 runs 13 residues. CDR3 nucleotide sequence: TGTGCCACCAGGGGTAGCAGCTCCTACGAGCAGTACTTC. Protein product: CATRGSSSYEQYF.

This clonotype was detected a few times. This chain links TRBV4-3 with TRBJ2-1; 7 bases agree with TRBD2. This CDR3 contains 15 residues. CDR1 LGHNA and CDR2 YSLEER come from the germline V gene. V shed 1 base, J shed 5 bases, and the junction held 5 bases outside the gene matches. The CDR3 DNA reads as TGCGCCAGCAGCCAAGTATGGGACTACAACAATGAGCAGTTCTTC. It encodes CASSQVWDYNNEQFF.

The rearrangement links TRBV20-1 to TRBJ1-5; no clear D gene. Germline V gene lookup returns CDR1 DFQATT and CDR2 SNEGSKA (reference sequence). CDR3 size: 14 residues. V was shortened by 2 bases and J by 2 bases, with 10 bases between the two germline ends. The CDR3 loop reads CSARRSLGNQPQHF. DNA for the CDR3: TGCAGTGCTAGACGGTCTTTGGGCAATCAGCCCCAGCATTTT.

This clonotype was recorded at least ten times. This sequence joins TRBV20-1 and TRBJ2-1; D remains ambiguous. Per germline, CDR1 DFQATT and CDR2 SNEGSKA (reference sequence). The CDR3 covers 14 residues. With 0 bases removed from V and 0 bases from J, the gap between germline ends came to 6 bases. CDR3 region: CSARDIISYNEQFF. CDR3 bases: TGCAGTGCTAGAGATATCATCTCCTACAATGAGCAGTTCTTC.

V usage is TRBV28 and J usage is TRBJ2-4, with unresolved D. V gave up 3 bases and J gave up 1 base, with 7 bases separating them. The CDR3 loop spans 14 amino acids. CDR1 MDHEN and CDR2 SYDVKM come from the germline V gene. CDR3 sequence reads: CASSFVLAKNIQYF. The DNA of the CDR3 is TGTGCCAGCAGTTTCGTGCTGGCCAAAAACATTCAGTACTTC.

This rearrangement joins TRBV6-5 to TRBJ1-6; a weak D match, TRBD1 (5 bases). Germline V CDR1 and CDR2: MNHEY, SVGAGI. The CDR3 has 14 amino acids. V lost 2 bases and J 7 bases, leaving 9 bases between the germline ends. The CDR3 protein is CASSYVGENSPLHF. The CDR3 nucleotides are TGTGCCAGCAGTTACGTGGGGGAAAATTCACCCCTCCACTTT.

The chain is built from TRBV7-2 and TRBJ2-3, with 11 bases matching TRBD1. After removal of 2 bases from V and 6 bases from J, the junction contained 4 bases not matched to a gene. This CDR3 spans 15 amino acids. Germline V CDR1 and CDR2: SGHTA, FQGNSA. This CDR3 reads CASSLWTGGGDTQYF. Here the CDR3 DNA reads TGTGCCAGCAGCTTATGGACAGGGGGCGGTGATACGCAGTATTTT.

The V gene is TRBV28, the J gene TRBJ2-7, with 9 bases identical to TRBD2. The trim removed 6 bases at V and 2 bases at J, leaving 2 bases unmatched. The CDR3 contains 13 residues. Germline V gene data show CDR1 as MDHEN and CDR2 as SYDVKM. This CDR3 reads CASRASGTYEQYF. In DNA, the CDR3 is TGTGCCAGCAGGGCTAGCGGGACCTACGAGCAGTACTTC.

This sequence joins TRBV5-5 and TRBJ1-5; TRBD1 might be the D (6 bases). CDR1 SGHKS and CDR2 YYEKEE come from the germline V gene (reference sequence). The CDR3 consists of 13 residues. The V end lost 4 bases, the J end lost 5 bases, and 10 bases lay between the germline ends. CDR3 in DNA: TGTGCCAGCAGCGCGGACAGATATCAGCCCCAGCATTTT. It translates to CASSADRYQPQHF.

This clonotype appeared a few times. The chain has TRBV2 and TRBJ1-6, with TRBD1 as a possible D gene (6 bases). This CDR3 is 15 amino acids long. Trimming left V 1 base short and J 7 bases short, with 11 bases between. Germline V lookup: CDR1 SNHLY, CDR2 FYNNEI. For the CDR3, the DNA is TGTGCCAGCAGTGAAGGGGGGGGGCGGAATTCACCCCTCCACTTT. Protein: CASSEGGGRNSPLHF.

This clonotype was counted between two and nine times. V and J are TRBV7-9 and TRBJ2-7, with TRBD1 matching 8 bases. The CDR3 covers 14 residues. V was pared by 8 bases and J by 0 bases, with 6 bases of the junction left unmatched. Germline CDR1 is SEHNR and CDR2 is FQNEAQ (reference sequence). CDR3: CASGRDRSSYEQYF. The CDR3 DNA is TGTGCCAGCGGCCGGGACAGGAGCTCCTACGAGCAGTACTTC.

Note on this clonotype: This clone may be a read error of a much larger clone one base away. Because it lacks the conserved phenylalanine or tryptophan at the end, this CDR3 is likely a read error. The chain combines TRBV20-1 with TRBJ2-7; D assignment may be TRBD1 or TRBD2 (5 bases each). Germline V lookup: CDR1 DFQATT, CDR2 SNEGSKA (reference sequence). Trimming cost V 6 bases and J 7 bases, with 22 bases left between them. The CDR3 spans 14 residues. The CDR3 DNA sequence: TGCAGTGCCAGATCCGGGACGCATGAGCTGGAGCAGTACTAC. Translating gives CSARSGTHELEQYY.

The table lists this clonotype with a few counts. The rearrangement links TRBV29-1 to TRBJ2-3; the match to TRBD2 covers 11 bases. The CDR3 runs 15 residues. Germline V lookup: CDR1 SQVTM, CDR2 ANQGSEA. V lost 7 bases to trimming and J lost 3 bases; unmatched junction nucleotides: 9. CDR3 coding DNA: TGCAGCGGAACGGCGACTAGCGGGATAACAGATACGCAGTATTTT. Protein: CSGTATSGITDTQYF.

The chain uses TRBV4-2 and TRBJ2-7, with a possible D match to TRBD2 (6 bases). The CDR3 contains 15 residues. From germline, CDR1 is LGHNA and CDR2 YNFKEQ. V was trimmed by 4 bases and J by 5 bases, leaving 18 bases between them. The CDR3, as DNA: TGTGCCAGCAGCCCGACGGGAGCGGCCTACGACGAGCAGTACTTC. This gives the protein CASSPTGAAYDEQYF.

The rearrangement links TRBV19 to TRBJ1-1; no clear D. The V end was cut by 4 bases, the J end by 1 base, with 13 bases between. CDR1 is LNHDA and CDR2 is SQIVND in the germline V gene (reference sequence). This CDR3 has 15 amino acids. The CDR3, as DNA: TGTGCCAGTAGTAACACGGGGTCGAGGAACACTGAAGCTTTCTTT. Protein product: CASSNTGSRNTEAFF.

The genes are TRBV7-9 and TRBJ2-2, with TRBD1 identical over 8 bases. The CDR3 contains 15 residues. The V segment lost 6 bases and the J segment 7 bases; nucleotides outside the gene matches: 10. CDR1 and CDR2 (germline): SEHNR, FQNEAQ (reference sequence). The CDR3 sequence: CASRLTGQGGGELFF. CDR3 nucleotides: TGTGCCAGCAGACTGACCGGACAGGGCGGCGGGGAGCTGTTTTTT.

This clonotype has only a few counts. CDR3 sequence reads: CASKRDGQGTEAFF. DNA for the CDR3: TGTGCCAGCAAACGGGACGGCCAGGGTACTGAAGCTTTCTTT. V is TRBV7-9 and J is TRBJ1-1; tentatively, D is TRBD1 (5 bases). There are 14 residues in the CDR3. Trimming shortened V by 7 bases and J by 5 bases, and 17 bases separated the two germline ends. CDR1 is SEHNR, CDR2 FQNEAQ, per germline (reference sequence).

Only a few counts were recorded for this clonotype. The rearrangement links TRBV4-1 to TRBJ2-7; weak D call: TRBD1 (6 bases). Deletions cut 2 bases from V and 4 bases from J, with 12 bases between. This CDR3 comprises 14 residues. Germline CDR1 is MGHRA and CDR2 is YSYEKL. CDR3 region: CASSQLDRFYEQYF. DNA of the CDR3: TGCGCCAGCAGCCAACTAGACAGGTTTTACGAGCAGTACTTC.

This chain connects TRBV4-2 to TRBJ2-7, with TRBD2 identical over 8 bases. V was clipped by 2 bases and J by 4 bases; unmatched bases: 7. The CDR3 is 15 amino acids. From germline, CDR1 is LGHNA and CDR2 YNFKEQ. The CDR3 DNA reads TGTGCCAGCAGCCAAAGTCAAGGCGGGGGGTACGAGCAGTACTTC. Translation gives CASSQSQGGGYEQYF.

This clonotype was recorded a few times. This rearrangement joins TRBV20-1 to TRBJ2-1; TRBD1 might be the D (7 bases). Germline values: CDR1 DFQATT, CDR2 SNEGSKA (reference sequence). This CDR3 comprises 16 residues. V lost 6 bases and J lost 7, with 25 bases in between. The CDR3 protein is CSAPALRDSRKNEQFF. CDR3 in DNA: TGCAGTGCCCCGGCCCTGCGGGACAGCAGAAAAAATGAGCAGTTCTTC.